This T cell receptor (beta chain) was captured in a study of T cell responses to AZD1222 COVID-19 vaccine. Notes on this clone: What it recognizes is unknown.

Here immunoSEQ multiplex PCR was the method, and the copy in TCRdb shows in-frame clones only, minus some. The profile shows 150,000 to 200,000 clones, 70% to 90% of them singletons. Trimming took off 8 bases at V and 6 bases at J, with 14 bases between the two ends. The CDR3 has 12 amino acids. Per germline, CDR1 SQVTM and CDR2 ANQGSEA. General study findings and limits: The CD4 TCRs associated with vaccination extended across spike and predominated at 160-218 and 743-854. Close to half of all spike-specific TCRs reportedly target regions of the variants that are unmutated.

The sequence derives from an adult who received the AZD1222 COVID-19 vaccine. The rearrangement joins TRBV29-1 to TRBJ2-1, with D tentatively TRBD1 or TRBD2 (5 bases each). The material was peripheral blood, obtained 28 days after the second AZD1222 dose. DNA for the CDR3: TGCAGCTCCCTGGGGACCCTCAATGAGCAGTTCTTC. Protein product: CSSLGTLNEQFF.